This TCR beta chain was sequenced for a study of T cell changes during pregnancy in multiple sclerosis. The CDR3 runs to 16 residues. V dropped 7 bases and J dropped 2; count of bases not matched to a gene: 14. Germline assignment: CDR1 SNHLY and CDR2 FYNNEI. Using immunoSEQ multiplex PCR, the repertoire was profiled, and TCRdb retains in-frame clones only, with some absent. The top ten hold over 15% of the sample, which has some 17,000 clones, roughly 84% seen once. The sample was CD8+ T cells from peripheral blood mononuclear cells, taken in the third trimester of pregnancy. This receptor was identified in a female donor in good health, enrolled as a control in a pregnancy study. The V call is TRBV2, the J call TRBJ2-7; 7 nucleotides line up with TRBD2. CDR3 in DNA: TGTGCCAGCAACTGGCACTCTAGCGGCGCTACCTACGAGCAGTACTTC. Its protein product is CASNWHSSGATYEQYF. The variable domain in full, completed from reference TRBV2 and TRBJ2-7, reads EPEVTQTPSHQVTQMGQEVILRCVPISNHLYFYWYRQILGQKVEFLVSFYNNEISEKSEIFDDQFSVERPDGSNFTLKIRSTKLEDSAMYFCASNWHSSGATYEQYFGPGTRLTVT.